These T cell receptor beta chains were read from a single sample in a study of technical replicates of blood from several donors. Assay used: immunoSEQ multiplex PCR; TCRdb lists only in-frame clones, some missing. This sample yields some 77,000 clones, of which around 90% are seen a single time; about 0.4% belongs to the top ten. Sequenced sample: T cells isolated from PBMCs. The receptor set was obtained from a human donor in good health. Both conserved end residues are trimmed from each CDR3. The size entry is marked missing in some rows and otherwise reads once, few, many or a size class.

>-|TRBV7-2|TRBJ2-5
ASSAQTSGQETQY
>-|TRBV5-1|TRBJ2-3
ASSLTSTDTQY
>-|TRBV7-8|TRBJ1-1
ASSRDSRAF
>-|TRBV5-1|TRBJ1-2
ASAGGQPPYGYT
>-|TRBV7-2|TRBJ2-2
ASSFRAGDPPGELF
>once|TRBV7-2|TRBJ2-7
ASSLDGGNYEQY
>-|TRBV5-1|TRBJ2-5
ASSFSGSMYQETQY
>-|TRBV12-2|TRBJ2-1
ASRLASVGGLAYNEQF
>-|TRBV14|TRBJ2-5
ASSQSGRAMETQY
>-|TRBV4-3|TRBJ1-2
ASSQEQGGDYGYT
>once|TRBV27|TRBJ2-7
ASSLSRGAYEQY
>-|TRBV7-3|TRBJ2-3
ASSQLAGGPTDTQY
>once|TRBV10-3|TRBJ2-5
AISGTALETQY
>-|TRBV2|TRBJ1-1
ASRGQGLLTRTEAF
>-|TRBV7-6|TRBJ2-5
ASSLGTGGETQY
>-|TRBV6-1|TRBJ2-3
ASSEGSGGTQY
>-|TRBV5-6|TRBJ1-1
ASSLEGTEAF
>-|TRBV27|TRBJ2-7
ASSSPGQGVGEQY
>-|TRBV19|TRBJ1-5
ASGVYWSSTGNQPQH
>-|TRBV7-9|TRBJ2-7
ASSPRTGGYEQY
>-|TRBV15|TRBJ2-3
ATSTIGRTDTQY
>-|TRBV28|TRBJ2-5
ASSQQAGGPGGETQY
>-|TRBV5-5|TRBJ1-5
ASSLAGQFHQPQH
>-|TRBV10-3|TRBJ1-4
AISEPGQGNEKLF
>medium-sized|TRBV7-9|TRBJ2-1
ASSFGTSGDEQF
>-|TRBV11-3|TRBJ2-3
ASSFFEGSTDTQY
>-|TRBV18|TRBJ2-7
ASSPGLVSSYEQY
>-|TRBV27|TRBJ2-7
ASSLSNPGTGPYEQY
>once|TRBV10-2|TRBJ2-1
ASSDYGQGGNEQF
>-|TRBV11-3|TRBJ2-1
ASSSGLAGTYNEQF
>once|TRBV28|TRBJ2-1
ASIRGGENEQF
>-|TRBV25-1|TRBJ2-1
ASSEMGLAGHDEQF
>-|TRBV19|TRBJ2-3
ASSSTSGRLHTDTQY
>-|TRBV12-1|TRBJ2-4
ASSNGTAKNIQY
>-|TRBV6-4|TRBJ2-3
ASSRLSSTDTQY
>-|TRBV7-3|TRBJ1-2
ASSSGGTHGYT
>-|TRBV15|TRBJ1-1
ATSLDRYLEAF
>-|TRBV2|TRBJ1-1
ASRQELERAF
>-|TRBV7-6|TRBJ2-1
ASSRGTEQF
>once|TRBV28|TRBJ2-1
ASSALSLSRNEQF